The 27 T cell receptor beta chains listed next were all sequenced from one sample in a study of blood T cell repertoires in COVID-19. Assay used: immunoSEQ multiplex PCR; TCRdb lists only in-frame clones, some missing. The sample records some 100,000 clones, roughly 87% being singletons. Material: peripheral blood. All receptors come from a woman in her fifties or sixties with acute or convalescent COVID-19.

V and J are TRBV5-8 and TRBJ1-1, with D unresolved. The CDR3 spans 10 residues. The germline gives CDR1 SGHTS, CDR2 YDEGEE. The ends were cut back, 5 bases at V and 8 bases at J, with 7 bases in the middle. CDR3: CASRAFEAFF. In nucleotides, the CDR3 is TGTGCCAGCAGGGCTTTCGAAGCTTTCTTT.

The V gene is TRBV6-5, the J gene TRBJ2-1; TRBD2 agrees at 7 bases. Per germline, CDR1 MNHEY and CDR2 SVGAGI. This CDR3 has 15 amino acids. V was pared by 1 base and J by 10 bases, with 10 bases of the junction left unmatched. The CDR3 here is CASSYFGTNNGEQFF. CDR3 DNA sequence: TGTGCCAGCAGTTACTTCGGGACTAACAACGGGGAGCAGTTCTTC.

The chain combines TRBV5-5 with TRBJ2-1; possibly TRBD2 for D (6 bases). The germline gives CDR1 SGHKS, CDR2 YYEKEE (reference sequence). Trimming removed 0 bases from V and 4 bases from J, with 14 bases in between. This CDR3 has 16 amino acids. CDR3 nucleotides: TGTGCCAGCAGCTTGGACGGGACTCCGAAATACAATGAGCAGTTCTTC. Amino acids: CASSLDGTPKYNEQFF.

As concerns this clone: Different DNA sequences within this sample yield the same CDR3. CDR3 protein: CASSSGYSNQPQHF. CDR3 DNA sequence: TGTGCCAGCAGTTCAGGTTATAGCAATCAGCCCCAGCATTTT. The chain links TRBV27 to TRBJ1-5; D remains ambiguous. Between the trimmed V and J ends, which lost 4 bases and 0 bases, there was a span of 7 bases. The CDR3 consists of 14 residues. Germline assignment: CDR1 MNHEY and CDR2 SMNVEV (reference sequence).

CDR3 loop: CASTAGTSYNEQFF. CDR3 DNA: TGTGCCAGCACCGCCGGGACTAGCTACAATGAGCAGTTCTTC. V and J are TRBV6-5 and TRBJ2-1; 8 positions agree with TRBD2. CDR1 is MNHEY and CDR2 is SVGAGI in the germline V gene. Losses at the gene ends were 7 bases for V and 3 bases for J; bases not matched to a gene: 5. This CDR3 comprises 14 residues.

Only a few counts were recorded for this clone. The chain joins TRBV15 to TRBJ2-1; D may be TRBD2 (5 bases). Trimming shortened V by 0 bases and J by 2 bases, and 8 bases separated the two germline ends. CDR1 and CDR2 from the germline V gene are LNHNV and YYDKDF (reference sequence). CDR3 size: 15 residues. CDR3 nucleotide sequence: TGTGCCACCAGCAGAGATGAGGGTCCCTACAATGAGCAGTTCTTC. Translated, it gives CATSRDEGPYNEQFF.

The V call is TRBV6-5, the J call TRBJ1-2; D gene ambiguous. V was pared by 7 bases and J by 0 bases, with 12 bases between. The germline V gene has CDR1 MNHEY and CDR2 SVGAGI. The CDR3 has 14 residues. CDR3: CASMGNLPNYGYTF. The CDR3 DNA is TGTGCCAGCATGGGCAACCTACCTAACTATGGCTACACCTTC.

This clone was observed once. The chain joins TRBV11-3 to TRBJ2-1; 8 bases fit TRBD2. V trimming: 8 bases; J trimming: 8 bases; junction bases outside the gene matches: 11. CDR3 length: 14 residues. Germline lookup yields CDR1 SGHNT and CDR2 YENEEA. In DNA form, the CDR3 reads TGTGCCAGCGGGGGGAGCGGGAGTTTCTATGAGCAGTTCTTC. As protein: CASGGSGSFYEQFF. The full variable domain, with the rest looked up from reference TRBV11-3 and TRBJ2-1, is EAGVVQSPRYKIIEKKQPVAFWCNPISGHNTLYWYLQNLGQGPELLIRYENEEAVDDSQLPKDRFSAERLKGVDSTLKIQPAELGDSAVYLCASGGSGSFYEQFFGPGTRLTVL.

The chain joins TRBV24-1 to TRBJ2-2, with D hard to call. This CDR3 has 14 amino acids. The ends were cut back, 8 bases at V and 7 bases at J, with 16 bases in the middle. Germline CDR1 is KGHDR and CDR2 is SFDVKD. The CDR3 loop reads CATKEPPPGGELFF. The CDR3 DNA is TGTGCCACCAAAGAGCCGCCCCCGGGCGGGGAGCTGTTTTTT.

The chain is built from TRBV27 and TRBJ1-2; possibly TRBD1 for D (6 bases). V was cut by 5 bases and J by 6 bases, with 19 bases left in between. CDR3 size: 15 residues. CDR1 is MNHEY and CDR2 is SMNVEV in the germline V gene (reference sequence). For the CDR3, the DNA is TGTGCCAGCAGTACCAGACCAGGGGCTGTGCATGGCTACACCTTC. Amino acid sequence: CASSTRPGAVHGYTF.

This clone was counted between two and nine times. The DNA of the CDR3 is TGTGCCAGCAATTCCGGGGGTCTGGGCAATGAGCAGTTCTTC. It is translated as CASNSGGLGNEQFF. The V gene is TRBV2, the J gene TRBJ2-1, with D maybe TRBD2 (6 bases). The CDR3 contains 14 residues. Looked up from germline, CDR1 is SNHLY and CDR2 is FYNNEI. Trimming removed 7 bases from V and 6 bases from J, with 16 bases in between.

The gene calls are TRBV7-3 and TRBJ2-1; TRBD2 agrees at 9 bases. Germline V gene lookup returns CDR1 SGHTA and CDR2 FQGTGA. V shed 5 bases, J shed 4 bases, and the junction held 9 bases outside the gene matches. This CDR3 has 16 amino acids. CDR3 region: CASSRTGTSRYNEQFF. The CDR3 region has the DNA TGTGCCAGCAGCAGAACAGGGACTAGCAGATACAATGAGCAGTTCTTC.

The chain joins TRBV28 to TRBJ2-4; D is possibly TRBD2 (6 bases). Deletions cut 3 bases from V and 7 bases from J, with 13 bases between. The V gene's germline CDR1 is MDHEN and CDR2 SYDVKM. This CDR3 spans 14 amino acids. CDR3 sequence reads: CASSFSLAGNIQYF. The CDR3 coding sequence is TGTGCCAGCAGTTTTAGTCTTGCGGGGAACATTCAGTACTTC.

V is TRBV28 and J is TRBJ1-1, with no clear D. Deletions cut 8 bases from V and 3 bases from J, with 16 bases between. The CDR3 runs to 14 residues. The germline CDR1 and CDR2 sequences are MDHEN and SYDVKM. In nucleotides, the CDR3 is TGTGCCAGCCCTCCCCCAGGTTCTTACACTGAAGCTTTCTTT. This encodes CASPPPGSYTEAFF.

CDR3 in amino acids: CASSLGGQETQYF. The CDR3 DNA reads as TGTGCCAGCAGCTTAGGAGGCCAAGAGACCCAGTACTTC. This chain uses TRBV11-1 with TRBJ2-5; D is uncertain. This CDR3 region has 13 residues. CDR1 SGHAT and CDR2 FQDESV come from the germline V gene (reference sequence). The germline V and J ends were trimmed by 1 base and 1 base, with 4 bases remaining between them.

The V gene is TRBV7-9, the J gene TRBJ2-1, with D maybe TRBD2 (6 bases). CDR1 SEHNR and CDR2 FQNEAQ come from the germline V gene (reference sequence). Trimming removed 1 base from V and 3 bases from J, with 10 bases in between. The CDR3 covers 15 residues. The CDR3 sequence: CASSLDGSLYNEQFF. The CDR3 DNA sequence: TGTGCCAGCAGCTTAGACGGGAGTCTCTACAATGAGCAGTTCTTC.

CDR3 loop: CSVEERAGTEAFF. As DNA, the CDR3 is TGCAGCGTTGAAGAGAGGGCAGGCACTGAAGCTTTCTTT. The chain carries TRBV29-1 and TRBJ1-1, with D unresolved. CDR3 size: 13 residues. Germline assignment: CDR1 SQVTM and CDR2 ANQGSEA. The V and J ends lost 0 bases and 4 bases respectively, with 9 bases between them.

This chain connects TRBV5-4 to TRBJ2-2, with D perhaps TRBD1 (6 bases). Germline V gene sequence: CDR1 SGHNT, CDR2 YYREEE (reference sequence). This CDR3 region has 14 residues. V lost 5 bases to trimming and J lost 1 base, with 9 bases between them. The CDR3 sequence is CASRPGQNTGELFF. DNA for the CDR3: TGTGCCAGCAGGCCGGGACAGAACACCGGGGAGCTGTTTTTT.

This clone is a singleton in its sample. This chain links TRBV2 with TRBJ2-1, with D possibly TRBD2 on 5 matching bases. Trimming took off 7 bases at V and 5 bases at J, with 12 bases between the two ends. Per the germline V gene, CDR1 is SNHLY and CDR2 is FYNNEI. CDR3 length: 13 amino acids. CDR3 DNA sequence: TGTGCCAGCAAACTAGGAGCCAACAATGAGCAGTTCTTC. Its translation is CASKLGANNEQFF.

This chain uses TRBV6-5 with TRBJ2-1; 8 bases fit TRBD1. The V and J ends lost 2 bases and 5 bases, in that order; junction bases with no gene match: 2. This CDR3 is 14 amino acids long. Germline assignment: CDR1 MNHEY and CDR2 SVGAGI. The CDR3 nucleotides read TGTGCCAGCAGTTACCAGGACAGGGACAATGAGCAGTTCTTC. Protein product: CASSYQDRDNEQFF.

The chain has TRBV2 and TRBJ1-5; 9 positions agree with TRBD1. Per the germline V gene, CDR1 is SNHLY and CDR2 is FYNNEI. The CDR3 has 15 amino acids. Losses at the gene ends were 5 bases for V and 4 bases for J; bases not matched to a gene: 6. In nucleotides, the CDR3 is TGTGCCAGCAGTCCGACAGGGGGTGATAATCAGCCCCAGCATTTT. Translated, it gives CASSPTGGDNQPQHF.

Only a few counts were recorded for this clone. This rearrangement joins TRBV7-9 to TRBJ1-2; the match to TRBD1 covers 7 bases. Germline V gene sequence: CDR1 SEHNR, CDR2 FQNEAQ (reference sequence). This CDR3 is built from 14 residues. The V gene end was trimmed by 5 bases and the J gene end by 6 bases; junction bases not matched to a gene: 9. The CDR3 DNA is TGTGCCAGCAGCCACGGAGAAGGGGGCGATGGCTACACCTTC. This sequence encodes CASSHGEGGDGYTF.

The V gene is TRBV28, the J gene TRBJ2-1, with 11 bases identical to TRBD2. The CDR3 sequence is 17 residues long. V lost 1 base and J lost 4; bases outside the gene matches: 6. CDR1 and CDR2 (germline): MDHEN, SYDVKM. The CDR3 is CASSLSLGLAAYNEQFF. DNA of the CDR3: TGTGCCAGCAGTTTATCCCTGGGACTAGCGGCATACAATGAGCAGTTCTTC.

This clone appeared a single time. This chain joins TRBV7-8 and TRBJ1-3, with D possibly being TRBD1 (5 bases). V was trimmed by 3 bases and J by 1 base, leaving 13 bases between them. Germline V gives CDR1 SGHVS, CDR2 FQNEAQ. The CDR3 is 16 amino acids. The CDR3 here is CASSFEDIPSGNTIYF. In nucleotides, the CDR3 is TGTGCCAGCAGCTTCGAGGACATCCCGTCTGGAAACACCATATATTTT.

The chain uses TRBV13 and TRBJ1-1; D not resolved. The CDR3 covers 14 residues. V was clipped by 0 bases and J by 4 bases, with 9 bases between them. Germline V CDR1 and CDR2: PRHDT, FYEKMQ (reference sequence). CDR3 sequence reads: CASSLGRRVTEAFF. The CDR3 bases are TGTGCCAGCAGCTTAGGCCGTCGGGTCACTGAAGCTTTCTTT.

The chain recombines TRBV27 with TRBJ2-2; no firm D call. This CDR3 is 17 amino acids long. With 6 bases removed from V and 3 bases from J, the gap between germline ends came to 20 bases. Germline V gene data show CDR1 as MNHEY and CDR2 as SMNVEV (reference sequence). The CDR3 region is CASRNRIRLDDTGELFF. Here the CDR3 DNA reads TGTGCCAGCAGGAACCGCATCAGACTCGACGACACCGGGGAGCTGTTTTTT.

The chain carries TRBV19 and TRBJ1-1, with D unresolved. The V gene lost 5 bases and the J gene lost 1 base, with 8 bases spanning the gap. The CDR3 runs 13 residues. Germline assignment: CDR1 LNHDA and CDR2 SQIVND (reference sequence). In DNA form, the CDR3 reads TGTGCCAGTAGTCAGGCAGCGAACACTGAAGCTTTCTTT. Its translation is CASSQAANTEAFF.